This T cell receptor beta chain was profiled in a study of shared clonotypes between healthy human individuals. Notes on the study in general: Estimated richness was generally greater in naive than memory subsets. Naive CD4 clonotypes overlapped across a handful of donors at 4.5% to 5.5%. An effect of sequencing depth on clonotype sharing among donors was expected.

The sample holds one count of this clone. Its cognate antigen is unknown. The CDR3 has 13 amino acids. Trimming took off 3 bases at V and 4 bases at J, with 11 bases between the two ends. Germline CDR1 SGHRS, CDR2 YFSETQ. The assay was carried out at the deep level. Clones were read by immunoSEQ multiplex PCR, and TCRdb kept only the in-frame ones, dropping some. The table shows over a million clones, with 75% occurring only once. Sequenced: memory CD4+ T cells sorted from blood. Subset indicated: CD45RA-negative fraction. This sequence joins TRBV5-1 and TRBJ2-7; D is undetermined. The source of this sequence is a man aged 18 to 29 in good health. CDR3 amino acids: CASSWTEGYEQYF. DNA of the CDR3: TGCGCCAGCAGCTGGACGGAAGGGTACGAGCAGTACTTC.